Sequencing of this T cell receptor (beta chain) was carried out in a study of cytotoxic CD8 clonotypes in ibrutinib-treated CLL. Using immunoSEQ multiplex PCR, the repertoire was profiled, and TCRdb retains in-frame clones only, with some absent. In the table there are 250,000 to 350,000 clones, around 77% of which are singletons. The germline V gene encodes CDR1 SGDLS and CDR2 YYNGEE. The CDR3 length is 13 residues. Trimming stripped 0 bases from V and 6 bases from J, with 9 bases between. This clone turned up a few times. V gene TRBV9 combines with J gene TRBJ1-2; D perhaps matches TRBD1 (6 bases). This receptor was obtained from a human donor with chronic lymphocytic leukemia. The source material was PBMCs, sampled at disease progression, from a patient treated with ibrutinib. CDR3 nucleotide sequence: TGTGCCAGCAGCGTAGGAGGGGGAGATGGCTACACCTTC. Translated: CASSVGGGDGYTF.